What follows are 14 T cell receptor beta chains derived from one specimen sequenced in a study of blood T cell repertoires in COVID-19 (dated by TCRdb to the early 2020s). The library came from the immunoSEQ multiplex PCR assay. Drawn from immuneACCESS, this table holds only the in-frame rearrangements with V and J called that TCRdb kept. Clones are partly lost; checked studies trace under half to an unresolved V gene and leave the rest unexplained. This sample comprises just over 350,000 clones, 86% of them detected only once. The ten biggest clones cover 7.1% of the sample. Sample: peripheral blood. The receptor source for this set is a woman aged 55-70 years with COVID-19, enrolled during active disease.

The rearrangement joins TRBV3-1 (or the pseudogene TRBV3-2) to TRBJ1-5; TRBD1 matches 8 bases. This CDR3 has 15 residues. Per the germline V gene, CDR1 is LGHDT and CDR2 is YNNKEL (reference sequence). Trimming took 0 bases from V and 2 from J; bases not matched to a gene: 0. The CDR3 sequence: CASSQEGQGNQPQHF. CDR3 DNA sequence: TGTGCCAGCAGCCAAGAGGGACAGGGCAATCAGCCCCAGCATTTT.

The chain joins TRBV6-2 or TRBV6-3 to TRBJ1-1; no definite D call. Between the trimmed V and J ends, which lost 0 bases and 1 base, there was a span of 3 bases. The CDR3 has 13 amino acids. From germline, CDR1 is MNHEY and CDR2 SVGEGT. DNA for the CDR3: TGTGCCAGCAGTTACTCGGCGAACACTGAAGCTTTCTTT. Its protein is CASSYSANTEAFF.

The chain is built from TRBV19 and TRBJ1-2; 8 positions agree with TRBD1. This CDR3 has 13 amino acids. In germline, CDR1 is LNHDA, CDR2 SQIVND (reference sequence). V shed 4 bases and J 8 bases; nucleotides not matched to a gene: 6. CDR3 region: CASSTTGVGGYTF. For the CDR3, the DNA is TGTGCCAGTAGTACGACAGGGGTCGGCGGCTACACCTTC.

The V call is TRBV18, the J call TRBJ1-4; the D gene is possibly TRBD1 (6 bases). V was trimmed by 3 bases and J by 3 bases, leaving 20 bases between them. The germline gives CDR1 KGHSH, CDR2 LQKENI. The CDR3 is made up of 18 amino acids. CDR3 DNA: TGTGCCAGCTCACCTTCGGCCGGGACACTTGTTTCTAATGAAAAACTGTTTTTT. This sequence encodes CASSPSAGTLVSNEKLFF. The entire variable domain, with the rest obtained from reference TRBV18 and TRBJ1-4, is as follows: NAGVMQNPRHLVRRRGQEARLRCSPMKGHSHVYWYRQLPEEGLKFMVYLQKENIIDESGMPKERFSAEFPKEGPSILRIQQVVRGDSAAYFCASSPSAGTLVSNEKLFFGSGTQLSVL.

Points on this clone: This specimen includes other DNA sequences encoding the same CDR3. This chain connects TRBV5-1 to TRBJ1-2, with 11 nucleotides matching TRBD1. Trimming took 4 bases from V and 7 from J; bases not matched to a gene: 6. The CDR3 totals 14 residues. Per germline, CDR1 SGHRS and CDR2 YFSETQ. CDR3 amino acids: CASSTGQGESGYTF. For the CDR3, the DNA is TGCGCCAGCAGCACGGGACAGGGGGAATCTGGCTACACCTTC.

V gene TRBV18 combines with J gene TRBJ1-1, with 8 bases aligning to TRBD1. Trimming removed 7 bases from V and 2 bases from J; junction bases left unmatched: 3. Germline CDR1 reads KGHSH; CDR2 reads LQKENI. The CDR3 contains 13 residues. The DNA of the CDR3 is TGTGCCAGCTGCGGGACAGGAAACACTGAAGCTTTCTTT. This sequence encodes CASCGTGNTEAFF.

This chain uses TRBV29-1 with TRBJ2-7; the match to TRBD1 covers 7 bases. Trimming removed 7 bases from V and 0 bases from J; junction bases left unmatched: 12. This CDR3 is built from 15 residues. Germline V gives CDR1 SQVTM, CDR2 ANQGSEA. The CDR3 loop is CSARTGKLSSYEQYF. The CDR3 nucleotides read TGCAGCGCTAGGACAGGAAAACTAAGCTCCTACGAGCAGTACTTC.

This chain links TRBV30 with TRBJ1-6, with TRBD1 matching over 7 bases. CDR1 and CDR2 (germline): GTSNPN, SVGIG (reference sequence). The CDR3 is 13 residues long. The trim removed 5 bases at V and 7 bases at J, leaving 5 bases unmatched. The CDR3 sequence: CAWGGTVNSPLHF. As DNA, the CDR3 is TGTGCCTGGGGGGGGACAGTCAATTCACCCCTCCACTTT.

For the CDR3, the DNA is TGTGCCAGCAGCCTGGGAGGGTCCGGTCAAGAGACCCAGTACTTC. Protein sequence: CASSLGGSGQETQYF. V usage is TRBV5-6 and J usage is TRBJ2-5; 7 bases align to TRBD2. CDR3 length: 15 amino acids. The V gene end was trimmed by 4 bases and the J gene end by 2 bases; junction bases not matched to a gene: 8. From germline, CDR1 is SGHDT and CDR2 YYEEEE.

The chain uses TRBV27 and TRBJ1-6; 7 bases are a match to TRBD1. This CDR3 is 14 amino acids long. V shed 4 bases and J 8 bases; nucleotides not matched to a gene: 5. The germline CDR1 and CDR2 sequences are MNHEY and SMNVEV (reference sequence). The DNA for the CDR3 is TGTGCCAGCAGTTACCAGGGGGAATATTCACCCCTCCACTTT. This translates into CASSYQGEYSPLHF.

This rearrangement joins TRBV4-1 to TRBJ2-1; perhaps TRBD2 as D (5 bases). The CDR3 covers 15 residues. Trimming shortened V by 5 bases and J by 0 bases, and 11 bases separated the two germline ends. In germline, CDR1 is MGHRA, CDR2 YSYEKL. The CDR3 spells CASSAREGSYNEQFF. CDR3 nucleotides: TGCGCCAGCAGCGCACGCGAGGGCTCCTACAATGAGCAGTTCTTC.

The chain is built from TRBV9 and TRBJ1-4; D uncertain. Germline V gives CDR1 SGDLS, CDR2 YYNGEE. The germline V and J ends were trimmed by 0 bases and 4 bases, with 10 bases remaining between them. The CDR3 runs to 15 residues. The CDR3 DNA is TGTGCCAGCAGCGTAGGAGGCGTTAGTAATGAAAAACTGTTTTTT. This codes for CASSVGGVSNEKLFF.

The chain carries TRBV5-4 and TRBJ1-2, with 10 bases that match TRBD1. Germline lookup yields CDR1 SGHNT and CDR2 YYREEE (reference sequence). This CDR3 has 15 amino acids. The J segment lost 6 bases and the V segment lost 4 bases, leaving 9 bases of the junction unmatched. The CDR3 is CASSAGTGVWDGYTF. The CDR3 coding sequence is TGTGCCAGCAGCGCCGGGACAGGGGTTTGGGATGGCTACACCTTC.

The CDR3 DNA follows: TGTGCCAGCAGCCAAGTGGCGGACAGTGAAAAACTGTTTTTT. This sequence encodes CASSQVADSEKLFF. The V call is TRBV4-2, the J call TRBJ1-4, with TRBD1 as a possible D gene (6 bases). V was cut by 1 base and J by 7 bases, with 10 bases left in between. Germline lookup yields CDR1 LGHNA and CDR2 YNFKEQ. The CDR3 sequence is 14 residues long.